These T cell receptor beta chains were read from a single sample in a study of OX40 agonist ivuxolimab in advanced cancers. TCRdb's table, derived via immunoSEQ multiplex PCR, lists solely in-frame clones and lacks some. This table has 5,800 or so clones, approximately 87% appearing once. The specimen was CD4+ or CD8+ T cells sorted from blood, collected in a trial of the OX40 agonist ivuxolimab. The receptor set was obtained from an adult with an advanced solid tumor such as melanoma, head and neck, liver or kidney cancer. Both conserved end residues are part of each CDR3. Each record gives: D gene, V gene, clone size, J gene, CDR3 DNA, CDR3 protein. A D gene is named only where the DNA matches it firmly. Size values are once, few and many counts, or a class for expanded clones, and some rows have none.

TRBD1,TRBV29-1,-,TRBJ1-1,TGCAGCGTTGCCGGGGACAGGAGAGGGGGGACTGAAGCTTTCTTT,CSVAGDRRGGTEAFF
-,TRBV29-1,-,TRBJ2-7,TGCAGCGTTGCGGAGGTTACGAGCTCCTACGAGCAGTACTTC,CSVAEVTSSYEQYF
TRBD1,TRBV7-2,-,TRBJ1-5,TGTGCCAGCAGCCGCCGGGACAGTCTCAATCAGCCCCAGCATTTT,CASSRRDSLNQPQHF
-,TRBV6-1,medium-sized,TRBJ2-7,TGTGCCAGCAGTGTTTCAGGGTCGTACGAGCAGTACTTC,CASSVSGSYEQYF
TRBD1,TRBV27,-,TRBJ2-1,TGTGCCAGCAGGCCCGGGACAGGGGAGACTGAGCAGTTCTTC,CASRPGTGETEQFF
-,TRBV27,-,TRBJ1-5,TGTGCCAGCAGTATTTTTAGCAATCAGCCCCAGCATTTT,CASSIFSNQPQHF
TRBD2,TRBV29-1,-,TRBJ2-5,TGCAGCGTTGGGGGGGGACCCCCGGCCCAAGAGACCCAGTACTTC,CSVGGGPPAQETQYF
-,TRBV28,-,TRBJ2-1,TGTGCCAGCAGTTTGGCCTCCCAGGGGATAGAACATATACCATACAATGAGCAGTTCTTC,CASSLASQGIEHIPYNEQFF
-,TRBV19,-,TRBJ1-1,TGTGCCAGTAGTCAGGGGTTTGCGGTCACTGAAGCTTTCTTT,CASSQGFAVTEAFF
-,TRBV27,-,TRBJ2-3,TGTGCCAGCAGTTTATCGCCACTCCTAAGTACAGATACGCAGTATTTT,CASSLSPLLSTDTQYF
-,TRBV5-6,-,TRBJ2-2,TGTGCCAGCAGCTTTAAAAGGAGTAACACCGGGGAGCTGTTTTTT,CASSFKRSNTGELFF
-,TRBV11-2,-,TRBJ2-1,TGTGCCAGCAGCTTCGAGAGGGACAATGAGCAGTTCTTC,CASSFERDNEQFF
-,TRBV29-1,-,TRBJ2-7,TGCAGCGTTGATGGTCTAGCTGAGGGGGGAACCTACGAGCAGTACTTC,CSVDGLAEGGTYEQYF
-,TRBV7-8,-,TRBJ2-1,TGTGCCAGCAGCTTAGCGGAGACTGGGCAGTTCTTC,CASSLAETGQFF
-,TRBV28,large,TRBJ1-3,TGTGCCAGCATAGGCTGGAGCTCTGGAAACACCATATATTTT,CASIGWSSGNTIYF
-,TRBV7-3,-,TRBJ1-1,TGTGCCAGCAGCTTAACGCCCGCGGGGCGCGGGACTGAAGCTTTCTTT,CASSLTPAGRGTEAFF
-,TRBV5-5,-,TRBJ1-3,TGTGCCAGCAGCTGGGATTCTGGAAACACCATATATTTT,CASSWDSGNTIYF
TRBD2,TRBV2,-,TRBJ2-1,TGTGCCAGCAGGGAGAGTCGACTAGCGCCCTACAATGAGCAGTTCTTC,CASRESRLAPYNEQFF
-,TRBV11-2,-,TRBJ1-2,TGTGCCAGCAAGCCTAGGGGGACCCAGCTAACCTCCCTCTATGGCTACACCTTC,CASKPRGTQLTSLYGYTF
-,TRBV21-1,-,TRBJ2-3,TGTGCCAGCAGCAAGGTGAAACCTAGGATTGGTGCAGATACGCAGTATTTT,CASSKVKPRIGADTQYF
-,TRBV10-2,-,TRBJ1-5,TGCGCCAGCAGTGAGGGTAGCAATCAGCCCCAGCATTTT,CASSEGSNQPQHF
TRBD1,TRBV5-1,-,TRBJ2-1,TGCGCCAGCAGCTTGGTCCCGACAGGGGGCGGGATGTACAATGAGCAGTTCTTC,CASSLVPTGGGMYNEQFF
-,TRBV27,-,TRBJ1-5,TGTGCCAGCAGTTTAGCGGGGAATCAGCCCCAGCATTTT,CASSLAGNQPQHF
-,TRBV4-2,-,TRBJ2-7,TGTGCCAGCAGCCAAGGAGGGGGGGCGGTAACCTACGAGCAGTACTTC,CASSQGGGAVTYEQYF
TRBD1,TRBV13,-,TRBJ2-7,TGTGCCAGCAGCTTCCAGGGGGATCCATACGAGCAGTACTTC,CASSFQGDPYEQYF
-,TRBV6-1,-,TRBJ1-4,TGTGCCAGCAGAGACCGCGAAACTAATGAAAAACTGTTTTTT,CASRDRETNEKLFF